This entry is about one T cell receptor (beta chain). Its antigen is unknown. No base qualities exist here, and no much larger clone lies one base off it. These data are taken from a study of shared clonotypes between healthy human individuals (dated by TCRdb to 2020 to 2021). In the study overall: Three men and two women, aged 18 to 49 years, made up the cohort. Per donor, three plates each were used for CD4 naive and CD4 memory, two for CD8 naive, and one for CD8 memory. To estimate repertoire size and how much clonotype sharing occurs between individuals, the study deeply sequenced the blood TCR repertoires of 4 to 6 healthy adults. Libraries were prepared and TCR repertoires were sequenced by different laboratories using diverse techniques, in order to increase sequencing depth and limit assay-specific biases. Each donor's leukapheresis produced roughly between roughly 0.85 and 10 billion PBMCs.

Study-wide findings and limitations: Incomplete sequencing was indicated by rarefaction of sorted-subset datasets, despite the large sequencing depth. The small number of donors limited the genetic and exposure-history diversity represented. Sampling was restricted to blood, and TCR repertoires in tissues likely differ from the TCR repertoires found in blood. Higher generation probabilities were observed for clonotypes shared by all four sorted-subset donors than for non-shared clonotypes. Roughly 5.2% of naive CD4, roughly 3.6% of naive CD8, around 2.3% of memory CD4, and over 0.35% of memory CD8 clonotypes were shared across several donors. Larger estimated clonotype richness was generally found for naive subsets than for memory subsets. Pairwise subsampling led to the expectation that sequencing depth would affect the degree of clonotype sharing among donors.

Donors were healthy HIV-negative adults with no recently reported acute infections or vaccinations. Only Caucasian adults living in Nashville, Tennessee, USA were represented among the donors. CD4+ T cells were enriched by magnetic negative selection, after which naive cells were positively selected on CD45RA and the negative fraction was taken as the memory subset. Blood was obtained by leukapheresis, after which PBMCs were separated by Ficoll-Histopaque density gradient centrifugation and cryopreserved in liquid nitrogen vapor phase. Purity and quantity of every magnetically sorted T cell population were checked by analytical flow cytometry. Genomic DNA was isolated from every sorted fraction and measured by UV absorbance on a Nanodrop 2000c. Using the deep immunoSEQ assay, multiplex PCR amplified TCR CDR3 regions from genomic DNA. For each cell subset, the extracted genomic DNA was distributed evenly across all wells of several immunoSEQ 96-well plates, and each plate served as one replicate. For sorted subsets, around 200 ng genomic DNA, equal to 30,000 or so T cell genomes, was loaded into each replicate PCR. Purified libraries were measured with a Qubit 3.0 fluorometer, size-checked on a Bioanalyzer 2100, and measured again with the KAPA Library Quantification kit. Every immunoSEQ 96-well plate was sequenced on a separate single-read 150-cycle Illumina NextSeq 550 flow cell. Concerning the study's data processing: The immunoSEQ output contained only junctional sequences without quality scores, so filtering could not match that applied to full-length reads. Sequences were annotated with PyIR, a Python wrapper for IgBLAST v1.9, and V/J genes and CDR3 were assigned using IMGT germline references. Any read was removed if the V/J assignment was weak (E-value above 1e-6), the CDR3 was missing, or the read contained stop codons, out-of-frame junctions, or ambiguous translated residues. V3J clonotypes were defined as sequences sharing an identical inferred V gene, J gene, and CDR3 amino acid sequence. Percentage overlap between repertoires was computed as shared unique clonotypes divided by the size of the smaller repertoire. Repertoire richness was assessed with RTK rarefaction, the Chao1 estimator, and Recon v2.1 estimates of unobserved clonotypes. Generation probabilities were computed with OLGA for all TCRbeta clonotypes obtained by the gDNA method from several donors. This immuneACCESS table, as held by TCRdb, lists in-frame sequences with V and J called but not all clones. Of the missing ones, under half trace to an unresolved V gene in checked studies; the others have no known cause. The DNA was the basis for D and trimming; V, J and clone size are from that table. The sample yields a few million clones; approximately 93% were counted once. The ten largest account for about 0.39% of the sample.

Inclusive of the bounding cysteine and phenylalanine, the CDR3 is 15 residues long. The entry retains the CDR3 DNA only, 45 bases that are in frame from base 1. The CDR1 and CDR2 encoded by the germline V gene are SGHDN and FVKESK. V lost 4 bases and J lost 3 bases; the stretch between them is 16 bases long. This receptor was identified in a man between 18 and 35 years old in good health. Some clones in this sample may be carry-over from other donors' samples. Sequencing used naive CD4+ T cells from PBMCs. The meaning of the sample's cell subset or site label: CD45RA+ positively selected. Recombination linked TRBV14 to TRBJ2-7; 5 matching bases give a weak D call of TRBD2. The CDR3 protein is CASSPRASTLYEQYF. The DNA reads as follows: TGTGCCAGCAGCCCGCGGGCCTCAACACTCTACGAGCAGTACTTC.